These T cell receptor beta chains were read from a single sample in a study of OX40 agonist ivuxolimab in advanced cancers. Clones were sequenced by immunoSEQ multiplex PCR, and TCRdb holds only the in-frame ones, with some missing. This sample yields 55,000 to 70,000 clones, of which approximately 87% are seen a single time; 6.1% belongs to the top ten. This sample comprised CD4+ or CD8+ T cells sorted from blood, obtained in a trial of the OX40 agonist ivuxolimab. The receptors come from an adult with an advanced solid tumor such as melanoma, head and neck, liver or kidney cancer. The CDR3 runs from the conserved cysteine through the conserved F or W. The D gene is left open where the match is weak. Size is omitted from some rows. Given values are once, few, many or a class for expanded clones.

j_gene,v_gene,abundance,d_gene,CDR3nt,CDR3aa
TRBJ2-7,TRBV9,-,-,TGTGCCAGCAGCCCCGGACAGTCGCCCTACGAGCAGTACTTC,CASSPGQSPYEQYF
TRBJ2-2,TRBV5-1,few,TRBD1,TGCGCCAGCAGACAAACAGGGGGCATCCCCGGGGAGCTGTTTTTT,CASRQTGGIPGELFF
TRBJ2-2,TRBV7-2,-,-,TGTGCCAGCAGCCCGACCTTGGCAGGACCGGGGGCCGGGGAGCTGTTTTTT,CASSPTLAGPGAGELFF
TRBJ1-5,TRBV7-2,-,TRBD1,TGTGCCAGCAGCTCCTATGGATTACAGGGGACTAGCAATCAGCCCCAGCATTTT,CASSSYGLQGTSNQPQHF
TRBJ1-1,TRBV5-1,-,TRBD1,TGCGCCAGCAGCAACACAGACAGGGACAGTGAAGCTTTCTTT,CASSNTDRDSEAFF
TRBJ1-1,TRBV6-6,-,TRBD1,TGTGCCAGCAGTCGAGCTCCGACAGGGGAAACTGAAGCTTTCTTT,CASSRAPTGETEAFF
TRBJ1-5,TRBV11-2,-,-,TGTGCCAGCAGTTATGGCCGGGGACCAGGCCAGCCCCAGCATTTT,CASSYGRGPGQPQHF
TRBJ2-3,TRBV6-5,-,-,TGTGCCAGCAGTTTCGGCGGGAGCACAGATACGCAGTATTTT,CASSFGGSTDTQYF
TRBJ1-1,TRBV9,-,-,TGTGCCAGCAGCGTAGATCAGATGTCTAACACTGAAGCTTTCTTT,CASSVDQMSNTEAFF
TRBJ1-3,TRBV7-2,-,TRBD1,TGTGCCAGCAGCCACCGGACAGGCCCTAGCTCTGGAAACACCATATATTTT,CASSHRTGPSSGNTIYF
TRBJ1-2,TRBV18,-,TRBD1,TGTGCCAGCTCGCAAAACCCGGGACAGGGATATGACTATGGCTACACCTTC,CASSQNPGQGYDYGYTF
TRBJ2-7,TRBV7-9,-,TRBD1,TGTGCCAGCAGCCAGACGACGGGACAGGGGCAATACGAGCAGTACTTC,CASSQTTGQGQYEQYF
TRBJ2-2,TRBV5-4,-,TRBD1,TGTGCCAGCAGCGGCCATGGACAGGCCCTTCAACCCGGGGAGCTGTTTTTT,CASSGHGQALQPGELFF
TRBJ1-2,TRBV19,few,-,TGTGCCAGTAGTCGCCGGGATGGCTACACCTTC,CASSRRDGYTF
TRBJ2-1,TRBV4-3,-,-,TGCGCCAGCAGCCAAGAATGGTCTAGTTTTTTGTATGAGCAGTTCTTC,CASSQEWSSFLYEQFF
TRBJ2-3,TRBV19,-,TRBD2,TGTGCCAGTAGTATAGCCCCCTCCACTAGCGGGAGATTCACAAATACGCAGTATTTT,CASSIAPSTSGRFTNTQYF
TRBJ1-1,TRBV19,-,-,TGTGCCAGTAGTATGGAGCGAAACACTGAAGCTTTCTTT,CASSMERNTEAFF
TRBJ2-5,TRBV30,-,-,TGTGCCTGGAGTTCGCCGTACCAAGAGACCCAGTACTTC,CAWSSPYQETQYF
TRBJ2-3,TRBV7-2,-,-,TGTGCCAGCAGCCTCACGAATACGCAGTATTTT,CASSLTNTQYF
TRBJ2-2,TRBV9,-,-,TGTGCCAGCAGCGCCAGCCTACGGATCGGGGAGCTGTTTTTT,CASSASLRIGELFF
TRBJ2-7,TRBV19,once,-,TGTGCCAGTAGTATAGATTTAGCCTGGGGGCTCTACGAGCAGTACTTC,CASSIDLAWGLYEQYF
TRBJ2-1,TRBV2,few,TRBD2,TGTGCCAGCAGTGAAGGGCAGGGAGGGTACTATGAGCAGTTCTTC,CASSEGQGGYYEQFF
TRBJ1-2,TRBV2,-,TRBD1,TGCGCCAGCAGTGTCGACAGGGGGCAACTTGGCTACACCTTC,CASSVDRGQLGYTF
TRBJ2-4,TRBV19,-,TRBD1,TGTGCCAGTAGTCCCCGGGGACAGATAGCCAAAAACATTCAGTACTTC,CASSPRGQIAKNIQYF
TRBJ1-1,TRBV15,-,-,TGTGCCACCAGCAGAGAAGTGGGGGCGGTCACTGAAGCTTTCTTT,CATSREVGAVTEAFF
TRBJ2-5,TRBV7-8,-,-,TGTGCCAGCAGCTTCCGATCCTTCCAAGAGACCCAGTACTTC,CASSFRSFQETQYF
TRBJ1-5,TRBV27,-,-,TGTGCCAGCAGTTTGACAGTACTTAGCAATCAGCCCCAGCATTTT,CASSLTVLSNQPQHF
TRBJ1-2,TRBV7-2,-,-,TGTGCCAGCAGCCTACCGGGGAGCGGCTACACCTTC,CASSLPGSGYTF
TRBJ1-3,TRBV27,-,-,TGTGCCAGCAGTTTGCGTCACTCTGGAAACACCATATATTTT,CASSLRHSGNTIYF
TRBJ2-7,TRBV5-6,-,TRBD2,TGTGCCAGCAGCGGGACTAGCGCACTCTCCTACGAGCAGTACTTC,CASSGTSALSYEQYF
TRBJ2-1,TRBV11-2,-,TRBD2,TGTGCCAGCAGCGAATGGGGGGGAGGGACCTACAATGAGCAGTTCTTC,CASSEWGGGTYNEQFF
TRBJ1-1,TRBV5-6,-,TRBD1,TGTGCCAGCAGCTTGGACAGGGGGCATTCGGACACTGAAGCTTTCTTT,CASSLDRGHSDTEAFF
TRBJ2-1,TRBV27,-,-,TGTGCCAGCACTTCCTCCGGGGTCTGGTATGAGCAGTTCTTC,CASTSSGVWYEQFF
TRBJ1-5,TRBV2,-,-,TGTGCCAGCAGTCAAAGTGGGATGAGGGATCAGCCCCAGCATTTT,CASSQSGMRDQPQHF
TRBJ1-2,TRBV11-1,-,TRBD1,TGTGCCAGCAGCCCCAAGTACCCGGGACAGGGTATTGGTGGCTACACCTTC,CASSPKYPGQGIGGYTF